The source of this TCR beta chain is a study of OX40 agonist ivuxolimab in advanced cancers. At the level of the study: Prior checkpoint blockade (anti-PD-1, anti-PD-L1 or anti-CTLA-4) was permitted; 35% to 50% had it.

Sequencing used immunoSEQ multiplex PCR; TCRdb keeps in-frame clones, though not all of them. The data contain tens of thousands of clones, about 90% of them singletons. Trimming took off 8 bases at V and 2 bases at J, with 6 bases between the two ends. The V gene's germline CDR1 is MNHNY and CDR2 SVGAGI (reference sequence). The CDR3 covers 11 residues. Samples were taken at baseline and on day 1 of cycles 4 and 7. The chain joins TRBV6-6 to TRBJ1-2; D gene unclear. The TCR originated in an adult with an advanced solid tumor such as melanoma, head and neck, liver or kidney cancer. This specimen consisted of CD4+ or CD8+ T cells sorted from blood, obtained in a trial of the OX40 agonist ivuxolimab. Here the CDR3 DNA reads TGTGCCAGCTCCCAAAACTATGGCTACACCTTC. Encoded protein: CASSQNYGYTF.